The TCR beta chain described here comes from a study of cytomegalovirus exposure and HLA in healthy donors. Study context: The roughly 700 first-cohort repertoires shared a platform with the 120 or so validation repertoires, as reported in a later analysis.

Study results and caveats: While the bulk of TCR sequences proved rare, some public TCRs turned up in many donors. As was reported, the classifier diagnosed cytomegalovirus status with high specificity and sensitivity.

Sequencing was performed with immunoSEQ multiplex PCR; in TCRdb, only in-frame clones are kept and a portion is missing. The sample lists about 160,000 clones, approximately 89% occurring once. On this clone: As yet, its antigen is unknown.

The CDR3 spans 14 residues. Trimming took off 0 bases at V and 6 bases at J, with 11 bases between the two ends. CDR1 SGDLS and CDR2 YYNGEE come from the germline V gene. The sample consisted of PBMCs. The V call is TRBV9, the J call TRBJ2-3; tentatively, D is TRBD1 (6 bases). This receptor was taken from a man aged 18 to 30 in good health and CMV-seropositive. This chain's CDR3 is CASSVAGVGDTQYF. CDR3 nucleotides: TGTGCCAGCAGCGTAGCAGGGGTCGGGGATACGCAGTATTTT.